Listed below are T cell receptor beta chains from one sample, sequenced in a study of vaccination and CD4 T cells after COVID-19. Antigens for these TCRs are unknown. TCRdb re-called the PCR reads with MiXCR, one entry per CDR3 protein. The table shows 10,000 to 15,000 distinct CDR3 sequences, with less than 80% occurring only once. The sequenced sample was CD4+ T cells from blood, cultured in vitro. The receptors shown here come from a human donor who had recovered from COVID-19. The CDR3 runs from the conserved cysteine through the conserved F or W. The D gene is left open where the match is weak. Rows give clone size only sometimes, using once, few, many, or a class for an expanded clone.

J gene: TRBJ1-1; CDR3 length: 14; V gene: TRBV19; D gene: NA; clone size: NA; CDR3 protein: CASGPQVPNTEAFF; CDR3 DNA: TGTGCCAGCGGACCACAGGTTCCGAACACTGAAGCTTTCTTT
J gene: TRBJ1-5; CDR3 length: 15; V gene: TRBV6-4; D gene: NA; clone size: NA; CDR3 protein: CASRPSAYSNQPQHF; CDR3 DNA: TGTGCCAGCAGGCCGTCAGCATATAGCAATCAGCCCCAGCATTTT
J gene: TRBJ1-2; CDR3 length: 12; V gene: TRBV19; D gene: NA; clone size: NA; CDR3 protein: CASSIRTDGYTF; CDR3 DNA: TGTGCCAGTAGTATTCGGACAGACGGCTACACCTTC
J gene: TRBJ1-1; CDR3 length: 15; V gene: TRBV30; D gene: NA; clone size: medium-sized; CDR3 protein: CAWRILGRRDTEAFF; CDR3 DNA: TGTGCCTGGAGAATCTTGGGCAGGAGGGACACTGAAGCTTTCTTT
J gene: TRBJ1-3; CDR3 length: 19; V gene: TRBV15; D gene: NA; clone size: NA; CDR3 protein: CATSRGRVGSLSSGNTIYF; CDR3 DNA: TGTGCCACCAGCAGAGGAAGAGTTGGCAGTTTAAGCTCTGGAAACACCATATATTTT
J gene: TRBJ2-1; CDR3 length: 14; V gene: TRBV6-1; D gene: NA; clone size: NA; CDR3 protein: CASRGRSSYNEQFF; CDR3 DNA: TGTGCCAGCCGAGGGCGGAGCTCCTACAATGAGCAGTTCTTC
J gene: TRBJ2-3; CDR3 length: 14; V gene: TRBV2; D gene: NA; clone size: few; CDR3 protein: CASQRTPSPDTQYF; CDR3 DNA: TGTGCCAGCCAGAGGACGCCCAGCCCAGATACGCAGTATTTT
J gene: TRBJ1-5; CDR3 length: 12; V gene: TRBV2; D gene: NA; clone size: NA; CDR3 protein: CASRGDQRPQHF; CDR3 DNA: TGTGCCAGCAGGGGTGACCAACGGCCCCAGCATTTT
J gene: TRBJ1-6; CDR3 length: 15; V gene: TRBV6-1; D gene: NA; clone size: NA; CDR3 protein: CASTLRRDYSSPLHF; CDR3 DNA: TGTGCCAGCACCCTTCGTCGGGATTATAGTTCACCCCTCCACTTT
J gene: TRBJ2-7; CDR3 length: 13; V gene: TRBV6-1; D gene: NA; clone size: NA; CDR3 protein: CASSERNSYEQYF; CDR3 DNA: TGTGCCAGCAGTGAACGGAACTCCTACGAGCAGTACTTC
J gene: TRBJ1-2; CDR3 length: 15; V gene: TRBV12-3/TRBV12-4; D gene: NA; clone size: NA; CDR3 protein: CASTKGGGLRYGYTF; CDR3 DNA: TGTGCCAGCACCAAGGGGGGAGGGCTTCGATATGGCTACACCTTC
J gene: TRBJ1-6; CDR3 length: 16; V gene: TRBV6-1; D gene: NA; clone size: NA; CDR3 protein: CASVRTRSSYNSPLHF; CDR3 DNA: TGTGCCAGCGTTCGAACAAGGAGCTCCTATAATTCACCCCTCCACTTT
J gene: TRBJ1-5; CDR3 length: 15; V gene: TRBV6-5; D gene: NA; clone size: NA; CDR3 protein: CASSSPEGGNQPQHF; CDR3 DNA: TGTGCCAGCAGTTCCCCTGAAGGGGGCAATCAGCCCCAGCATTTT
J gene: TRBJ2-5; CDR3 length: 13; V gene: TRBV19; D gene: NA; clone size: few; CDR3 protein: CASSRRLQETQYF; CDR3 DNA: TGTGCCAGTAGCCGCCGACTCCAAGAGACCCAGTACTTC
J gene: TRBJ1-6; CDR3 length: 16; V gene: TRBV15; D gene: TRBD1; clone size: NA; CDR3 protein: CATSRKTGLNNSPLHF; CDR3 DNA: TGTGCCACCAGCAGAAAGACAGGGCTTAACAATTCACCCCTCCACTTT
J gene: TRBJ2-1; CDR3 length: 14; V gene: TRBV6-1; D gene: NA; clone size: NA; CDR3 protein: CASSRPQNYNEQFF; CDR3 DNA: TGTGCCAGCAGCAGGCCCCAGAACTACAATGAGCAGTTCTTC
J gene: TRBJ1-6; CDR3 length: 14; V gene: TRBV30; D gene: NA; clone size: NA; CDR3 protein: CAWSVLAGDSPLHF; CDR3 DNA: TGTGCCTGGAGTGTATTGGCGGGTGACTCACCCCTCCACTTT
J gene: TRBJ1-2; CDR3 length: 12; V gene: TRBV11-3; D gene: NA; clone size: NA; CDR3 protein: CASSSGPYGYTF; CDR3 DNA: TGTGCCAGCAGCTCAGGTCCTTATGGCTACACCTTC
J gene: TRBJ1-5; CDR3 length: 15; V gene: TRBV5-1; D gene: NA; clone size: NA; CDR3 protein: CASSPKAGPDQPQHF; CDR3 DNA: TGCGCTAGCAGCCCCAAAGCAGGTCCCGATCAGCCCCAGCATTTT
J gene: TRBJ1-5; CDR3 length: 14; V gene: TRBV19; D gene: NA; clone size: NA; CDR3 protein: CASSIGGWPQPQHF; CDR3 DNA: TGTGCCAGTAGTATTGGGGGGTGGCCGCAGCCCCAGCATTTT
J gene: TRBJ1-5; CDR3 length: 14; V gene: TRBV6-1; D gene: TRBD1; clone size: once; CDR3 protein: CASSTRGGNQPQHF; CDR3 DNA: TGTGCCAGCAGTACCAGGGGGGGCAATCAGCCCCAGCATTTT
J gene: TRBJ1-2; CDR3 length: 14; V gene: TRBV6-1; D gene: NA; clone size: NA; CDR3 protein: CASRTPGRDYGYTF; CDR3 DNA: TGTGCCAGCAGAACCCCGGGGAGAGACTATGGCTACACCTTC
J gene: TRBJ1-2; CDR3 length: 13; V gene: TRBV28; D gene: TRBD1; clone size: NA; CDR3 protein: CASSLGQGYGYTF; CDR3 DNA: TGTGCCAGCAGTTTGGGACAGGGGTATGGCTACACCTTC
J gene: TRBJ2-3; CDR3 length: 16; V gene: TRBV7-8; D gene: NA; clone size: NA; CDR3 protein: CASRRFSVSSTDTQYF; CDR3 DNA: TGTGCCAGCAGGCGTTTCAGCGTATCTAGCACAGATACGCAGTATTTT
J gene: TRBJ2-5; CDR3 length: 16; V gene: TRBV2; D gene: TRBD2; clone size: NA; CDR3 protein: CASSAPLAGAPETQYF; CDR3 DNA: TGTGCCAGCAGTGCCCCACTAGCGGGAGCGCCAGAGACCCAGTACTTC
J gene: TRBJ2-3; CDR3 length: 14; V gene: TRBV20-1; D gene: NA; clone size: medium-sized; CDR3 protein: CSGGRNQPTDTQYF; CDR3 DNA: TGCAGTGGGGGACGCAACCAGCCAACAGATACGCAGTATTTT
J gene: TRBJ1-3; CDR3 length: 15; V gene: TRBV6-2/TRBV6-3; D gene: NA; clone size: NA; CDR3 protein: CASSSLTASGNTIYF; CDR3 DNA: TGTGCCAGCAGTTCGTTGACAGCCTCTGGAAACACCATATATTTT
J gene: TRBJ1-2; CDR3 length: 13; V gene: TRBV24-1; D gene: NA; clone size: NA; CDR3 protein: CATSDWRSGGYTF; CDR3 DNA: TGTGCCACCAGTGATTGGAGGTCCGGTGGCTACACCTTC
J gene: TRBJ1-5; CDR3 length: 16; V gene: TRBV6-1; D gene: NA; clone size: NA; CDR3 protein: CASTQMGSLENQPQHF; CDR3 DNA: TGTGCCAGCACCCAAATGGGCAGCCTCGAAAATCAGCCCCAGCATTTT
J gene: TRBJ1-1; CDR3 length: 14; V gene: TRBV7-2; D gene: NA; clone size: few; CDR3 protein: CASSLGGGNTEAFF; CDR3 DNA: TGTGCCAGCAGCCTCGGGGGTGGGAACACTGAAGCTTTCTTT
J gene: TRBJ1-5; CDR3 length: 15; V gene: TRBV6-1; D gene: NA; clone size: NA; CDR3 protein: CASSGGGASNQPQHF; CDR3 DNA: TGTGCCAGCAGCGGTGGGGGTGCTAGCAATCAGCCCCAGCATTTT
J gene: TRBJ1-5; CDR3 length: 15; V gene: TRBV24-1; D gene: NA; clone size: NA; CDR3 protein: CATSSDGSVNQPQHF; CDR3 DNA: TGTGCCACCAGTTCGGACGGGTCGGTCAATCAGCCCCAGCATTTT
J gene: TRBJ1-1; CDR3 length: 15; V gene: TRBV21-1; D gene: NA; clone size: few; CDR3 protein: CASNPSWQGCTEAFF; CDR3 DNA: TGTGCCAGCAACCCCTCTTGGCAGGGGTGTACTGAAGCTTTCTTT
J gene: TRBJ1-4; CDR3 length: 14; V gene: TRBV7-2; D gene: NA; clone size: NA; CDR3 protein: CASSLAGSDEKLFF; CDR3 DNA: TGTGCCAGCAGCTTAGCAGGGTCGGATGAAAAACTGTTTTTT
J gene: TRBJ2-5; CDR3 length: 15; V gene: TRBV6-5; D gene: NA; clone size: NA; CDR3 protein: CASSYGASREETQYF; CDR3 DNA: TGTGCCAGCAGTTACGGGGCCTCCCGGGAAGAGACCCAGTACTTC
J gene: TRBJ2-4; CDR3 length: 17; V gene: TRBV20-1; D gene: TRBD2; clone size: NA; CDR3 protein: CSASGRTSRNSKNIQYF; CDR3 DNA: TGCAGTGCTTCAGGGAGGACTAGCCGAAACTCCAAAAACATTCAGTACTTC
J gene: TRBJ1-5; CDR3 length: 15; V gene: TRBV20-1; D gene: NA; clone size: NA; CDR3 protein: CSARRGTYPQTPQHF; CDR3 DNA: TGCAGTGCTCGAAGGGGCACATACCCCCAAACGCCCCAGCATTTT
J gene: TRBJ2-5; CDR3 length: 16; V gene: TRBV11-2; D gene: TRBD2; clone size: once; CDR3 protein: CASSLAGGGSRETQYF; CDR3 DNA: TGTGCCAGCAGCTTAGCGGGAGGTGGTTCTCGGGAGACCCAGTACTTC
J gene: TRBJ1-6; CDR3 length: 17; V gene: TRBV20-1; D gene: TRBD1; clone size: NA; CDR3 protein: CSARAGRGLPRETPLHF; CDR3 DNA: TGCAGTGCTAGAGCGGGCAGGGGGCTCCCTCGGGAGACACCCCTCCACTTT
J gene: TRBJ2-7; CDR3 length: 15; V gene: TRBV28; D gene: NA; clone size: NA; CDR3 protein: CASNPPGAGEREQYF; CDR3 DNA: TGTGCCAGCAACCCTCCGGGGGCGGGAGAGCGGGAGCAGTACTTC
J gene: TRBJ1-3; CDR3 length: 15; V gene: TRBV11-2; D gene: NA; clone size: NA; CDR3 protein: CASSTRQARENTIYF; CDR3 DNA: TGTGCCAGCAGCACCCGACAGGCTCGTGAAAACACCATATATTTT
J gene: TRBJ2-5; CDR3 length: 14; V gene: TRBV20-1; D gene: NA; clone size: NA; CDR3 protein: CSARDPLGRETQYF; CDR3 DNA: TGCAGTGCTAGAGACCCCCTTGGGCGAGAGACCCAGTACTTC